Below, one TCR beta chain is given with its context. Over several immunoSEQ plates, each subset's genomic DNA was distributed in even portions. The repertoire was sequenced with immunoSEQ multiplex PCR; TCRdb's copy has only in-frame clones and lacks some. Counted here are roughly 500,000 clones, about 96% occurring once; the ten biggest clones make up about 0.064%. This CDR3 contains 16 residues. The ends lost 5 bases at V and 5 bases at J; junction bases unmatched: 13. The V gene's germline CDR1 is SGHVS and CDR2 FQNEAQ. Memory CD4+ cells were the fraction left after CD45RA+ naive selection. This sample was taken from a study of shared clonotypes between healthy human individuals.

The chain joins TRBV7-8 to TRBJ2-7; 9 bases fit TRBD2. The material sequenced was naive CD4+ T cells sorted from blood. Subset meaning: CD45RA+ positively selected. This TCR was recovered from a woman in her 30s in good health. This chain's CDR3 is CASSRREAGGSHEQYF. The CDR3 DNA is TGTGCCAGCAGCCGCCGGGAGGCGGGAGGGTCCCACGAGCAGTACTTC.